This TCR beta chain was profiled in a study of identical twins. Germline V gene data show CDR1 as MGHRA and CDR2 as YSYEKL. The CDR3 totals 17 residues. The V and J ends lost 0 bases and 6 bases, in that order; junction bases with no gene match: 5. On this clonotype itself: No antigen is known for it.

Study-level findings and limits: Cross-sectional statistical analysis was relied on for the conclusions, without the same donors being followed. The study found weaker excess twin sharing in beta out-of-frame sequences. Reduced insertions were recorded for abundant cord blood beta clonotypes, with no such pattern in memory repertoires.

All donors were healthy, and all were Caucasian. TCRdb analysed the 5' RACE reads with MiXCR anew, one entry per CDR3 protein. The sample contains more than 350,000 distinct CDR3 sequences, roughly 9% of which appear only once. The material sequenced was naive T cells sorted from blood. The receptor's source is a woman in her forties or fifties in good health. This chain joins TRBV4-1 and TRBJ2-1; TRBD2 matches at 13 bases. CDR3 sequence: CASSQEGGLAGANEQFF. The DNA of the CDR3 is TGCGCCAGCAGCCAAGAGGGCGGACTAGCGGGAGCCAATGAGCAGTTCTTC.